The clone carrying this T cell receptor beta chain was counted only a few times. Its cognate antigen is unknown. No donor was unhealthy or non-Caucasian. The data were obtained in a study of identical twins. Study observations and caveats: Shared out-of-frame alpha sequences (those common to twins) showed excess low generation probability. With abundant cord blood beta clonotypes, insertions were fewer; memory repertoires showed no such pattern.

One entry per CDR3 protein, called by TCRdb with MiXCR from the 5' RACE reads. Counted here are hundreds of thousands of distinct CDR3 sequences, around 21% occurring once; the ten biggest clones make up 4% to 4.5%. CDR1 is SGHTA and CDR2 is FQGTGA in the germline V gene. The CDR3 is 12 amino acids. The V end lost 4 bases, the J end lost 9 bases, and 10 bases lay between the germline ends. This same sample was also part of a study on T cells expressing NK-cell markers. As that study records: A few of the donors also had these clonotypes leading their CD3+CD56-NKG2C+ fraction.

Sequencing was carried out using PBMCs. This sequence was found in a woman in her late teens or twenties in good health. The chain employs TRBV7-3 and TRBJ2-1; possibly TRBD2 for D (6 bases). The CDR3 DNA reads TGTGCCAGCAGCTCGGATAGCGGTGAGCAGTTCTTC. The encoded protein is CASSSDSGEQFF.